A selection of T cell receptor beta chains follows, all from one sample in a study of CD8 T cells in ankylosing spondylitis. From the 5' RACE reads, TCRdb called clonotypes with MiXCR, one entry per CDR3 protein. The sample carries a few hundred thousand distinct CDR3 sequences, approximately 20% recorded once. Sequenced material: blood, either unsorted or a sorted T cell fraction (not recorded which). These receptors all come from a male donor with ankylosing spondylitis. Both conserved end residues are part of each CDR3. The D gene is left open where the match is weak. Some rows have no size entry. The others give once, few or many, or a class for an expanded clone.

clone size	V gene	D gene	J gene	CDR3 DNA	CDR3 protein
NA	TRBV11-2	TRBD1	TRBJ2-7	TGTGCCAGCAGACCACAGGGGCTTCCCTACGAGCAGTACTTC	CASRPQGLPYEQYF
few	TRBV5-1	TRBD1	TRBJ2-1	TGCGCCAGCAGCCCCCCGACAGGGTGGAGCAATGAGCAGTTCTTC	CASSPPTGWSNEQFF
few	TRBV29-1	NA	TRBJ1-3	TGCAGCGTTGAAGATCCCCGGGACCCGACGGGAAACACCATATATTTT	CSVEDPRDPTGNTIYF
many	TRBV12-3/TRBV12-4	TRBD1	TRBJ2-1	TGTGCCAGCAGTTTTGATACTGGGACAGAGGTCTACAATGAGCAGTTCTTC	CASSFDTGTEVYNEQFF
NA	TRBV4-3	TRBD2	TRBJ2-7	TGCGCCAGCAGCCACTCCAGCGGGAGTAACGACGAGCAGTACTTC	CASSHSSGSNDEQYF
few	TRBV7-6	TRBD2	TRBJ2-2	TGTGCCAGCAGCCCAGGACTAGCGGACAACACCGGGGAGCTGTTTTTT	CASSPGLADNTGELFF
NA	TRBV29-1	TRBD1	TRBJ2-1	TGCAGCGCCGAGGACAGGAACTACAATGAGCAGTTCTTC	CSAEDRNYNEQFF
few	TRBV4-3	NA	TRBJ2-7	TGCGCCAGCAGCCATTCGGGCCCGGCCGAGCAGTACTTC	CASSHSGPAEQYF
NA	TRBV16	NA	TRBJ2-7	TGTGCCAGCAGCCAGCCCTCCGTGCAGGGCTTCGGTTACGAGCAGTACTTC	CASSQPSVQGFGYEQYF
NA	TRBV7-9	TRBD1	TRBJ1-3	TGTGCCAGCAGCCTTATCGGACAGGCGACTGGAAAAACCATATATTTT	CASSLIGQATGKTIYF
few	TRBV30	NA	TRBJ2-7	TGTGCCTGGAGTTGGCAGGTTTCCTACGAGCAGTACTTC	CAWSWQVSYEQYF
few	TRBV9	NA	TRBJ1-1	TGTGCCAGCAGCCAGAGTTTGAACACTGAAGCTTTCTTT	CASSQSLNTEAFF
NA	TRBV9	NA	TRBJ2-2	TGTGCCAGCAGCGTAGACATAAGTGGCACCGGGGAGCTGTTTTTT	CASSVDISGTGELFF
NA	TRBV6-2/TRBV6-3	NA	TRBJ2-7	TGTGCCAGCAGTTACTCCACTCACGAGCAGTACTTC	CASSYSTHEQYF
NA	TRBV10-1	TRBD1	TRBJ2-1	TGCGCCAGCAGTGACCCGGGACAGGTCGGCAATGAGCAGTTCTTC	CASSDPGQVGNEQFF
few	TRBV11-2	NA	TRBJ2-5	TGTGCCAGCAGCTTTGCGGAGACGGAGACCCAGTACTTC	CASSFAETETQYF
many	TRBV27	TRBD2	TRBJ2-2	TGTGCCAGCAGTTTAATCGGGGGGAATACCGGGGAGCTGTTTTTT	CASSLIGGNTGELFF
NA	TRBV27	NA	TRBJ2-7	TGTGCCAGCAGCGTAACGACAGGAGTTTCCTACGAGCAGTACTTC	CASSVTTGVSYEQYF
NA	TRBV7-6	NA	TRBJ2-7	TGTGCCAGCAGCCCCGGGACACAACCTTACGAGCAGTACTTC	CASSPGTQPYEQYF
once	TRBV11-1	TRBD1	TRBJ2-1	TGTGCCAGCAGCTTATGGGTGGGACAGGGAACTGGAGATGAGCAGTTCTTC	CASSLWVGQGTGDEQFF
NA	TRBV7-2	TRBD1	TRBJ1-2	TGTGCCAGCAGCGTAGACAGGGGGCCCAACTATGGCTACACCTTC	CASSVDRGPNYGYTF
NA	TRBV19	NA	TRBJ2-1	TGTGCCAGTAGTATAGTATCCGGGCAGAATAACCTCAATGAGCAGTTCTTC	CASSIVSGQNNLNEQFF
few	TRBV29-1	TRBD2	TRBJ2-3	TGCAGCGTTGGGGTAGCGGGAGGTTCGGATACGCAGTATTTT	CSVGVAGGSDTQYF
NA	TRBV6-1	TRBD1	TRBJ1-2	TGTGCCAGCAGTGGGTCCCGGGACAGGGAGGTAGGCGCGGGCTACACCTTC	CASSGSRDREVGAGYTF
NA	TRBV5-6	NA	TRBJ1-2	TGTGCCAGCAGCTTGGGGACGATCTTTGCTGACTACACCTTC	CASSLGTIFADYTF
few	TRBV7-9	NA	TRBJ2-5	TGTGCCAGCAGCATTAGCGGTTCGGGGGAGACCCAGTACTTC	CASSISGSGETQYF
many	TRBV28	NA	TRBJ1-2	TGTGCCAGCAGTTTGGGGGAGAACTATGGCTACACCTTC	CASSLGENYGYTF
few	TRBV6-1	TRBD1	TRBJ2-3	TGTGCCAGCACCCCACGCGGGACAGGGAGGCCAATTGGAACAGATACGCAGTATTTT	CASTPRGTGRPIGTDTQYF
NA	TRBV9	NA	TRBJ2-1	TGTGCCAGCAGCCCCTTCTTCGGGATGGCTAGATACAATGAGCAGTTCTTC	CASSPFFGMARYNEQFF
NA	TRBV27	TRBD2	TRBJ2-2	TGTGCCAGCAGACTGTCTAGCGGGGGGTACGCGAACACCGGGGAGCTGTTTTTT	CASRLSSGGYANTGELFF
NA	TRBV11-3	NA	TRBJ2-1	TGTGCCAGCAGCCCCCTGGAGGGGGGGCGGTACAATGAGCAGTTCTTC	CASSPLEGGRYNEQFF
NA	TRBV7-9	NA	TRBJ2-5	TGTGCCAGCACCCGGGCAGACTTGTACCAAGAGACCCAGTACTTC	CASTRADLYQETQYF
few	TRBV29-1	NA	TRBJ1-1	TGCAGCGTTGAAGAGGGGTGGGAGAGCACTGAAGCTTTCTTT	CSVEEGWESTEAFF
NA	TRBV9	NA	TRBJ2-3	TGTGCCAGCAGCGCCGCAAGCACGGGCACAGATACGCAGTATTTT	CASSAASTGTDTQYF
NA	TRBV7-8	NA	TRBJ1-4	TGTGCCAGCAGCTTAGCGGCTACAACTAATGAAAAACTGTTTTTT	CASSLAATTNEKLFF
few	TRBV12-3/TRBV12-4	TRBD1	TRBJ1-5	TGTGCCAGCAGTAACCTCCTTGACAGGGGGGGGAATCAGCCCCAGCATTTT	CASSNLLDRGGNQPQHF
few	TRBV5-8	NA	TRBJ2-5	TGTGCCAGCAGCTTCCGGGACCTTCCGAGCCAGTACTTC	CASSFRDLPSQYF
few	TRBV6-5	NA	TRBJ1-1	TGTGCCAGCAGTTACTCGACGGCCGGAGCGAACACTGAAGCTTTCTTT	CASSYSTAGANTEAFF
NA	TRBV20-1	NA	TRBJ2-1	TGCAGTGCTAGAGACGGGACCTCCTACAATGAGCAGTTCTTC	CSARDGTSYNEQFF
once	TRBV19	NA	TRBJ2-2	TGTGCCAGTAGTATCTTGATTACCCCCAACACCGGGGAGCTGTTTTTT	CASSILITPNTGELFF
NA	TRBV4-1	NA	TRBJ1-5	TGCGCCAGCAGCCAACCTCTCCAGGGTCCCCAGCATTTT	CASSQPLQGPQHF
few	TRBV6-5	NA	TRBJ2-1	TGTGCCAGCAGTTACTCGGGAGGAGCAGGATACAATGAGCAGTTCTTC	CASSYSGGAGYNEQFF
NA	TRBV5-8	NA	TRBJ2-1	TGTGCCAGCAGCTCAACTCTAGGGGACTTAAACTACAATGAGCAGTTCTTC	CASSSTLGDLNYNEQFF
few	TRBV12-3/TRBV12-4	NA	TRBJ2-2	TGTGCCAGCAGTTGGGGGGGCAGGGGGCAGGGCGGGGAGCTGTTTTTT	CASSWGGRGQGGELFF
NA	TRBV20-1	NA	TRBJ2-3	TGCAGTGCTAACCTACTAGGAAGCACAGATACGCAGTATTTT	CSANLLGSTDTQYF
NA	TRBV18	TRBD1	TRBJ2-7	TGTGCCAGCTCACCACCGCAGGCAGGGGGCTACGAGCAGTACTTC	CASSPPQAGGYEQYF
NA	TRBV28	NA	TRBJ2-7	TGTGCCAGCCATACTTTACGGCTGCCGCACTACGAGCAGTACTTC	CASHTLRLPHYEQYF
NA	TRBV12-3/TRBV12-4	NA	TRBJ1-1	TGTGCCAGCAGTTTAGGTGGTTTCAGCACTGAAGCTTTCTTT	CASSLGGFSTEAFF
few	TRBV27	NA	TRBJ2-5	TGTGCCAGCAGTTACGGGCTGAAAGAGACCCAGTACTTC	CASSYGLKETQYF
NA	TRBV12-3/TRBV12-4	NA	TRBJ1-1	TGTGCCAGCAGTCCCCAAATCCCGGCTGAAGCTTTCTTT	CASSPQIPAEAFF
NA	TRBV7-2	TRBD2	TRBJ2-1	TGTGCCAGCAGCACAAGACCGCCGGGGGGCAATGAGCAGTTCTTC	CASSTRPPGGNEQFF
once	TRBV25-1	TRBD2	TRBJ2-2	TGTGCCAGCAGTGGGGGGGGCCCTAGCGGGAGGGCCACCGGGGAGCTGTTTTTT	CASSGGGPSGRATGELFF
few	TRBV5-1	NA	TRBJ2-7	TGCGCCAGCTGGACGAACGCCTACGAGCAGTACTTC	CASWTNAYEQYF
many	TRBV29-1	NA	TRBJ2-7	TGCAGCGTTGATCGGGGGGACAGACACTACGAGCAGTACTTC	CSVDRGDRHYEQYF
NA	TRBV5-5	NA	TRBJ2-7	TGTGCCAGCAGCCCCAAGGGCAGGGAAGTTTACGAGCAGTACTTC	CASSPKGREVYEQYF
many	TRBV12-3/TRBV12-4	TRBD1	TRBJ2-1	TGTGCCAGCAGCCCACAGACAGGGGGGGGTGAGCAGTTCTTC	CASSPQTGGGEQFF
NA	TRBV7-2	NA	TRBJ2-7	TGTGCCAGCAGCTTGTTTCAGGGCTCCTACGAGCAGTACTTC	CASSLFQGSYEQYF
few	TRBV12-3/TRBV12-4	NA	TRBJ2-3	TGTGCCAGCAGTTTCAAGGCTAGCACAGATACGCAGTATTTT	CASSFKASTDTQYF
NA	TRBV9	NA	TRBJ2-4	TGTGCCAGCAGCGAGGCAGGGAGGATGAACATTCAGTACTTC	CASSEAGRMNIQYF